The next 2 T cell receptor beta chains were all read from a single sample in a study of graft-versus-host responses after intestinal transplantation. Produced via immunoSEQ multiplex PCR; TCRdb's table is partial and in-frame only. The sample yields some 83,000 clones, 91% seen once. Their cognate antigens are unknown. The sequences come from unstimulated CD4+ T cells sorted from spleen or lymph node cells, collected before intestinal transplant. The receptor source for this set is a human donor who received an intestinal transplant.

The chain uses TRBV7-2 and TRBJ2-7; D remains ambiguous. The germline CDR1 and CDR2 sequences are SGHTA and FQGNSA. V lost 3 bases to trimming and J lost 0 bases, with 9 bases between them. This CDR3 is 14 amino acids long. In DNA form, the CDR3 reads TGTGCCAGCAGCTTGAAATGGAGCTCCTACGAGCAGTACTTC. Protein: CASSLKWSSYEQYF.

This sequence joins TRBV11-2 and TRBJ1-1; no reliable D call. The V end lost 4 bases, the J end lost 5 bases, and 11 bases lay between the germline ends. The CDR3 contains 13 residues. Germline-derived CDR1 and CDR2 are SGHAT and FQNNGV. CDR3 nucleotides: TGTGCCAGCAGCTCCGCCACGGGTACTGAAGCTTTCTTT. Translated, it gives CASSSATGTEAFF.